This TCR beta chain appears in the sequencing data of a study of a mutant IDH1 vaccine in newly diagnosed glioma. Study in general: Treated patients had a mean age of roughly 44 years and a sex split that was roughly 60% male and roughly 40% female.

This CDR3 is 12 amino acids long. Trimming took 8 bases from V and 6 from J; bases not matched to a gene: 2. Germline assignment: CDR1 LNHDA and CDR2 SQIVND (reference sequence). Sample time point: week 11, during vaccination. Topical imiquimod was applied with each vaccine dose, which held 300 ug of mutant IDH1 20-mer peptide. Every donor had a new WHO grade 3 or 4 astrocytoma that was IDH1-mutant, with loss of nuclear ATRX. Libraries were prepared by immunoSEQ multiplex PCR; TCRdb keeps only in-frame clonotypes and omits some of them. The data hold 110,000 or so clones, with approximately 87% observed a single time. Broader study findings: Induction of immune responses by the vaccine occurred in approximately 92% of patients.

On this clone: Its antigen remains unidentified.

The chain is built from TRBV19 and TRBJ2-2, with 8 bases identical to TRBD1. The clonotype was recovered from a woman between 50 and 59 years old with glioma. The source material was PBMCs, sampled from a glioma patient whose treatment included an IDH1 peptide vaccine. CDR3 sequence (DNA): TGTGCCAGTTTACAGGGGGCCGGGGAGCTGTTTTTT. This translates into CASLQGAGELFF.